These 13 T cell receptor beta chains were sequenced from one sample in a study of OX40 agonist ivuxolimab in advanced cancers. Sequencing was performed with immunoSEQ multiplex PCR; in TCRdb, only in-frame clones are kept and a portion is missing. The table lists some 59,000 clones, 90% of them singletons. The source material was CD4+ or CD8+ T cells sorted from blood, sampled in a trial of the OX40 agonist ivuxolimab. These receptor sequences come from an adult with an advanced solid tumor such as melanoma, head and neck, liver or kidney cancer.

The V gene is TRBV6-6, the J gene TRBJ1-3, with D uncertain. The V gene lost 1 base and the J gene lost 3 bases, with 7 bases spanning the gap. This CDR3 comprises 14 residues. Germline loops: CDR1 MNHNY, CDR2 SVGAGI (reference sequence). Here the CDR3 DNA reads TGTGCCAGCAGTTACTTAGACGGTGGAAACACCATATATTTT. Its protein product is CASSYLDGGNTIYF.

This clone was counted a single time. CDR3 DNA sequence: TGTGCCAGCAGTCCTGGACGTGGGAAGGGACTGAGCAATCAGCCCCAGCATTTT. Translated: CASSPGRGKGLSNQPQHF. The chain uses TRBV2 and TRBJ1-5, with a weak D call TRBD1 (5 bases). The CDR3 covers 18 residues. Trimming took 5 bases from V and 1 from J, leaving 21 bases between them. Germline V CDR1 and CDR2: SNHLY, FYNNEI. The full variable domain, its missing parts supplied by reference TRBV2 and TRBJ1-5, is EPEVTQTPSHQVTQMGQEVILRCVPISNHLYFYWYRQILGQKVEFLVSFYNNEISEKSEIFDDQFSVERPDGSNFTLKIRSTKLEDSAMYFCASSPGRGKGLSNQPQHFGDGTRLSIL.

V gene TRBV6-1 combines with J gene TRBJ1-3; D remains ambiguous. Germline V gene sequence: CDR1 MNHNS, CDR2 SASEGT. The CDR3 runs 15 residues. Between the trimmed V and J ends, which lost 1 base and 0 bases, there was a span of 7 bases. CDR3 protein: CASSEGGHSGNTIYF. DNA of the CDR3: TGTGCCAGCAGTGAAGGGGGTCACTCTGGAAACACCATATATTTT.

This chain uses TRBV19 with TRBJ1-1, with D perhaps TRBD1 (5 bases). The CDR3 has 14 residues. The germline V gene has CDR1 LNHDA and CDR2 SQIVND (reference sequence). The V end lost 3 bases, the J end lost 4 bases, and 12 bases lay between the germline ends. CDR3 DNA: TGTGCCAGTAGTATGACAGACAGATTCACTGAAGCTTTCTTT. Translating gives CASSMTDRFTEAFF.

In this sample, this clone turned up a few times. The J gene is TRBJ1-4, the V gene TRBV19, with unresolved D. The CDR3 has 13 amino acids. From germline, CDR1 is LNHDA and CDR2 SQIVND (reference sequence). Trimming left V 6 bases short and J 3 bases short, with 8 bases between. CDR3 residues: CASRGSSNEKLFF. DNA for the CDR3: TGTGCCAGTAGAGGTAGCTCTAATGAAAAACTGTTTTTT.

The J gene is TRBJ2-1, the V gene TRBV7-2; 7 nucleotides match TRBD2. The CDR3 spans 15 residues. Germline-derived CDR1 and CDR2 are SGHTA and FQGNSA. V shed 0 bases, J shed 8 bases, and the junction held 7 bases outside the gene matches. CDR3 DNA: TGTGCCAGCAGCTTAGCGGGAGGGTTTCCCCATGAGCAGTTCTTC. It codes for CASSLAGGFPHEQFF.

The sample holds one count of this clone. The CDR3 sequence: CASSIRETEEKLFF. Written as DNA, the CDR3 is TGTGCCAGTAGTATAAGGGAGACGGAGGAAAAACTGTTTTTT. The chain links TRBV19 to TRBJ1-4; no clear D gene. The CDR3 is made up of 14 amino acids. CDR1 is LNHDA and CDR2 is SQIVND in the germline V gene (reference sequence). V was trimmed by 2 bases and J by 8 bases, leaving 12 bases between them.

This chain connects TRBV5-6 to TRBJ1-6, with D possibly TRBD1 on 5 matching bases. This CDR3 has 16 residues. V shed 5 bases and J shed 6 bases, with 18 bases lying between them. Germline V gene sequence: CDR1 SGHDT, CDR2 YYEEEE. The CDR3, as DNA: TGTGCCAGCAGTTTTGCGGGGGGGTCAGTTAATTCACCCCTCCACTTT. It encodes CASSFAGGSVNSPLHF.

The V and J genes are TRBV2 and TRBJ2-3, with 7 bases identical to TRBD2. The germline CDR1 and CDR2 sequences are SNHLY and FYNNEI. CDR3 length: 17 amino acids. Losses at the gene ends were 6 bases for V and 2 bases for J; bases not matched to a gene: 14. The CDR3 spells CASRAPGGSGYTDTQYF. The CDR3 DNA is TGTGCCAGCAGGGCCCCCGGGGGTAGCGGGTACACAGATACGCAGTATTTT.

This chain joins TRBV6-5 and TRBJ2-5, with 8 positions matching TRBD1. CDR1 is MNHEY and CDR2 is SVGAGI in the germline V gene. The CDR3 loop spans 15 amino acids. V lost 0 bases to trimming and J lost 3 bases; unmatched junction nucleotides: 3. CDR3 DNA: TGTGCCAGCAGTTACTCTTCAGGGGGCAAAGAGACCCAGTACTTC. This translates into CASSYSSGGKETQYF.

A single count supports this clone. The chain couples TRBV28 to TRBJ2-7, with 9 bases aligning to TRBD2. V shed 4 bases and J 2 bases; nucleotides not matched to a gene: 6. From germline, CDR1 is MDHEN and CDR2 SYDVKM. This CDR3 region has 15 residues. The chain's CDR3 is CASSSPGTSTYEQYF. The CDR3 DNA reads TGTGCCAGCAGTTCCCCTGGGACTAGCACCTACGAGCAGTACTTC. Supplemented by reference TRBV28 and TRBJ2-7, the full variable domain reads DVKVTQSSRYLVKRTGEKVFLECVQDMDHENMFWYRQDPGLGLRLIYFSYDVKMKEKGDIPEGYSVSREKKERFSLILESASTNQTSMYLCASSSPGTSTYEQYFGPGTRLTVT.

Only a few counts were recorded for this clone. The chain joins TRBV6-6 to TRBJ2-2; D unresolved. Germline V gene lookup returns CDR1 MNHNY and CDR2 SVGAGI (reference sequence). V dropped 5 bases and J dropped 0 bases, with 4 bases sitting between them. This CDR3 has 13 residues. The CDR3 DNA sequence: TGTGCCAGCAGTCGTGCGAACACCGGGGAGCTGTTTTTT. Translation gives CASSRANTGELFF.

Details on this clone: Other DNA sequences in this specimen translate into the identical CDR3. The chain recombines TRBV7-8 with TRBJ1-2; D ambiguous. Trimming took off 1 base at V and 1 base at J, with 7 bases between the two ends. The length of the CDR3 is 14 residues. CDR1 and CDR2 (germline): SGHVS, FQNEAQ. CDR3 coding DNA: TGTGCCAGCAGCTTAGACAGCATTAACTATGGCTACACCTTC. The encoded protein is CASSLDSINYGYTF.